Listed here is a single TCR beta chain. This clone's antigen is unknown. Base-call qualities are not available, and no considerably larger clone is one nucleotide away. Counted from cysteine to phenylalanine, this CDR3 has 17 amino acids. Only the CDR3 part of the read is kept: 51 bases, read in frame from the first base. The germline V gene provides CDR1 LGHNA and CDR2 YSLEER. A distance of 17 bases separates the germline ends of V and J, which lose 1 base and 4 bases respectively. Libraries were made using the immunoSEQ multiplex PCR assay. A mixture of 60 forward primers for TCR Vbeta segments and 13 reverse primers for TCR Jbeta segments was used in the multiplex PCR. A multiplex PCR assay on genomic DNA amplified the CDR3 region of rearranged TCR beta genes. On the Illumina HiSeq System, the amplified TCR beta libraries were sequenced as 87-base-pair reads. Per the original workflow: Across the roughly 600 repertoires, a later analysis counted some 81 million unique TCR beta chains, roughly 11 million of which were shared by at least two donors. Raw reads were error-corrected and collapsed into unique sequences with a nearest-neighbor algorithm that merged closely related sequences to remove PCR and sequencing errors. CDR3 sequences were aligned to IMGT reference sequences to assign V, D and J gene segments. For a sequence to be retained, a match of at least six nucleotides was required to both a V gene segment and a J gene segment. A rearrangement was called productive if the CDR3 had no stop codons and remained in frame with V and J, and every other rearrangement was called non-productive. CDR3 was defined by IMGT convention, running from the second conserved V-encoded cysteine to the conserved J-encoded phenylalanine. Sequences without an unambiguous match to a single V gene segment were excluded from the earlier analysis of about 630 of the donors. In an earlier analysis of a few hundred of the donors, a V segment was called functional when productive rearrangements were above 56.7%, and segregating when the standard deviation between donors exceeded 5%. A statistical classification framework was developed to diagnose cytomegalovirus status using the catalog of TCR beta chain sequences. A later analysis assigned V and J genes by comparing TCR nucleotide sequences with IMGT/GENE-DB human TR gene sequences. The TCRdist pipeline was used in a later analysis to assign CDR3 sequences and most-parsimonious VDJ recombination scenarios. In a later analysis, every TCR beta chain was defined by the combination of its CDR3 amino acid sequence and its V-gene family, and reads without a unique V-gene family were dropped. As a way to deal with suspected cross-contamination and a sequencing artifact, a later analysis dropped hundreds of nucleotide sequences that were highly shared and had low generation probability. In a later analysis, a clonal expansion index for each public chain was calculated from normalized within-repertoire ranks of inferred template counts. In a later analysis, generation probabilities were computed with a VDJ recombination model fitted to out-of-frame rearrangements, and the resulting probabilities were checked against IGoR. In a later analysis, TCR-TCR, TCR-HLA and TCR-CMV co-occurrence was scored with hypergeometric tests, and a repertoire-size bias correction was applied to TCR pairs. In a later analysis, false discovery rates were estimated by permuting HLA or CMV assignments 20 times. In a later analysis, co-occurring TCRs were grouped with DBSCAN, and TCRdist sequence similarity was added when clustering was performed within HLA-allele-positive subsets. For co-occurrence clustering, repertoires with fewer than 30,000 or more than 120,000 public chains were excluded, along with four or five repertoires with anomalous nucleotide sharing. TCRdb re-hosts the immuneACCESS table, in-frame sequences only. Its copies lack some clones; in the studies checked, an unresolved V gene accounts for under half of them, and the cause for the rest is not known. V and J calls and clone size are copied from that table; D and trimming were computed from the DNA. This sample comprises around 150,000 clones, 68% of them detected only once. The biggest ten clones account for roughly 1.4% of the sample.

The cohort was made up of around 720 healthy bone marrow donors. All cohort members were sampled while nominally healthy, although unrecorded immune exposures were likely present. The donor tested CMV seronegative and was one of the 352 seronegative cohort members. Each donor provided a peripheral blood sample, and peripheral blood mononuclear cells were used for TCR beta sequencing. Genomic DNA was extracted from the blood cell samples with the Qiagen DNeasy Blood Extraction Kit. This record comes from a study of cytomegalovirus exposure and HLA in healthy donors (dated by TCRdb to the late 2010s). Regarding the research as a whole: An earlier analysis of 587 of the donors reported roughly 270 Gb of sequence data and roughly 100 million unique TCR beta sequences from about 180 million T cells. The number of typed donors differed by locus: about 629-630 for A, B, C, DRB1 and DQB1; 522 for DQA1; roughly 600 for DPA1; and some 470 for DPB1. Among roughly 370 genotyped donors of the cohort, an average of approximately 250,000 unique TCR beta nucleotide sequences were sequenced per donor, roughly 20% of them non-productive. In addition to the first cohort of 650 to 750 subjects, a separate validation cohort of approximately 130 different subjects was used. The aim of the study was to test whether cataloging public T cell receptors could identify signatures of past pathogen exposure. HLA typing covered class I and class II loci at four-digit resolution. The study profiled the T cell repertoires of under 700 subjects by immunosequencing and related them to cytomegalovirus serostatus. To predict cytomegalovirus infection status, the study combined high-throughput TCR immunosequencing, statistical association of individual TCRs with disease status, and machine learning. Donor age, sex, ethnicity and CMV serostatus were collected together with the repertoire data. Every discovery cohort repertoire had been produced on one sequencing platform. The genetic ancestry cluster associated with self-reported Caucasian donors included around 76% of the roughly 400 genotyped donors. To decide whether each TCR beta V gene segment behaved as functional or pseudogenic, an earlier analysis of some 540 of the donors relied on high-throughput TCR beta sequencing. A later analysis re-examined previously published TCR beta repertoires from several hundred donors and added high-resolution HLA genotyping to investigate patterns of TCR occurrence. A later genetic analysis took genome-wide SNP genotypes for about 55% of the 666 donors and used that subset as a discovery cohort. In the later analysis, no new phenotypic data were used to find candidate immune exposures; instead, reliance was placed on TCR beta sequences and their occurrence across donors. Approximately 300 gigabases of sequencing data and approximately 92 million unique TCR sequences made up an early release that covered around 640 HLA-typed donors. Roughly five DR-DQ haplotypes were handled as single units for association and clustering because linkage in the cohort was strong.

General study outcomes and caveats: According to a later genetic analysis, donors in an Asian-associated ancestry cluster had fewer N-insertions in productive TCRs than the approximately 650-donor mean. Assigning TCR associations to individual alleles was difficult when HLA alleles, especially DR and DQ, strongly co-occurred. Most CMV-associated TCR beta chains appeared to be HLA-restricted in a later analysis, and the HLA associations seemed to be driven largely by CMV exposure. Because counts were too low, about 18 rarely observed V segments, including chromosome 9 orphons, were excluded from the earlier analysis of several hundred of the donors. According to the authors, the approach could potentially be generalized to other disease states and immunological phenotypes. According to a later analysis, TCR association rates differed among HLA loci, with DRB1 alleles showing the most associated TCRs and HLA-C alleles showing the fewest. Broadly in line with IMGT annotations, most TCR beta V segments showed up in productive rearrangements about 87% or about 30% of the time in an earlier analysis of several hundred of the donors. The classifier was reported to diagnose cytomegalovirus status with high specificity and sensitivity in both the original cohort and the validation cohort. According to a later analysis, parvovirus B19, influenza, CMV and Epstein-Barr virus appeared linked to several top co-occurrence clusters. A further reported finding was that TCR beta sequences accurately predicted the HLA-A and HLA-B alleles for most subjects in the first cohort. Immune exposure information for the cohort was limited to CMV serostatus. A few of the identified cytomegalovirus-associated TCR beta chains were confirmed in vitro to be specific for cytomegalovirus antigens. Because HLA typing was missing for some donors at each locus, association tests included only the typed subset. The presence/absence analyses assumed that sequencing depth was roughly uniform across donors, and that assumption may not be true. A later analysis found that HLA-associated TCR beta chains were more clonally expanded and had lower generation probabilities than equally common non-associated chains. A cluster of highly shared sequence variants was judged likely to be a technical artifact of the sequencing pipeline. In a later genetic analysis, a missense DCLRE1C variant was associated with V-gene and J-gene trimming of TCR beta chains, and the association was replicated in an independent cohort. Most TCR sequences were observed very rarely across donors, whereas some public TCRs were present in many individuals. The study listed 150 to 200 TCR beta chains as associated with cytomegalovirus. Some IMGT-functional V segments, including TRBV6-2 and TRBV6-3, could not be told apart with the 87-base-pair reads, so those segments were excluded. Correlated functional status among segregating V segments might reflect linkage disequilibrium, but an unknown experimental factor could not be ruled out. Only TCR beta chains were sequenced in this cohort, and the absence of alpha or paired-chain data limited detectable features. Specific HLA alleles were associated with 15,000 to 20,000 TCR beta sequences at a false discovery rate of 0.05 in a later analysis.

This clonotype originated in a man in his fifties or sixties in good health and CMV-seronegative. What was sequenced was PBMCs. The sequence is built from TRBV4-3 and TRBJ2-1; 8 matching bases give a weak D call of TRBD2. The nucleotide sequence reads TGCGCCAGCAGCCAAGTTCGGGGGGGACAGAGTTACAATGAGCAGTTCTTC. Translated, this gives CASSQVRGGQSYNEQFF.